Each of the 29 T cell receptor beta chains below was sequenced from the same sample in a study of regulatory and conventional T cells in RAG deficiency. The repertoire was sequenced with immunoSEQ multiplex PCR; TCRdb's copy has only in-frame clones and lacks some. Among some 31,000 clones listed, more than 90% were seen once. Conventional CD4+ T cells were sorted from blood as CD25-low CD127-high cells. These data were likewise used in another study, on regulatory T cells. According to that study: Amplification used 52 TRBV primers and 13 TRBJ primers.

The sample taken for sequencing was CD25- CD4+ T cells sorted from blood. These receptors all stem from a human donor in good health.

The CDR3 protein is CASSLWSRDTEAFF. In DNA form, the CDR3 reads TGTGCCAGCAGTTTATGGAGCAGGGACACTGAAGCTTTCTTT. The chain carries TRBV28 and TRBJ1-1; D perhaps matches TRBD1 (5 bases). Trimming took 0 bases from V and 3 from J, leaving 8 bases between them. The CDR3 contains 14 residues. CDR1 is MDHEN, CDR2 SYDVKM, per germline.

The V call is TRBV27, the J call TRBJ2-2; no definite D call. The germline V gene has CDR1 MNHEY and CDR2 SMNVEV (reference sequence). V was pared by 3 bases and J by 3 bases, with 5 bases between. This CDR3 has 13 amino acids. The DNA of the CDR3 is TGTGCCAGCAGTTTCCAGTACACCGGGGAGCTGTTTTTT. This translates into CASSFQYTGELFF.

The chain uses TRBV6-1 and TRBJ2-3; TRBD2 matches 8 bases. CDR1 MNHNS and CDR2 SASEGT come from the germline V gene. The V segment lost 4 bases and the J segment 0 bases; nucleotides outside the gene matches: 6. CDR3 length: 16 amino acids. CDR3 residues: CASSVGAGVSTDTQYF. CDR3 nucleotides: TGTGCCAGCAGTGTTGGAGCGGGGGTAAGCACAGATACGCAGTATTTT.

In its sample, this clone was seen once. The chain couples TRBV9 to TRBJ1-2; D possibly corresponds to TRBD1 (6 bases). V dropped 0 bases and J dropped 5 bases, with 11 bases sitting between them. This CDR3 has 14 amino acids. Germline loops: CDR1 SGDLS, CDR2 YYNGEE. The CDR3 sequence: CASSVESGQYGYTF. In nucleotides, the CDR3 is TGTGCCAGCAGCGTAGAGTCAGGACAGTATGGCTACACCTTC.

The genes are TRBV7-2 and TRBJ2-7; 8 nucleotides agree with TRBD1. CDR1 and CDR2 (germline): SGHTA, FQGNSA. V lost 2 bases to trimming and J lost 7 bases; unmatched junction nucleotides: 7. This CDR3 is built from 14 residues. CDR3 sequence reads: CASSLRVTGGEQYF. CDR3 nucleotide sequence: TGTGCCAGCAGCTTAAGGGTCACAGGGGGGGAGCAGTACTTC.

The chain combines TRBV28 with TRBJ2-5; TRBD2 matches at 7 bases. The V and J ends lost 3 bases and 5 bases, in that order; junction bases with no gene match: 3. Germline V lookup: CDR1 MDHEN, CDR2 SYDVKM. The CDR3 length is 13 residues. CDR3 in amino acids: CASSLGGWETQYF. The CDR3 DNA reads as TGTGCCAGCAGTTTGGGGGGGTGGGAGACCCAGTACTTC.

The V call is TRBV5-4, the J call TRBJ2-7; 8 bases fit TRBD2. This CDR3 spans 13 amino acids. Germline-derived CDR1 and CDR2 are SGHNT and YYREEE (reference sequence). V gave up 4 bases and J gave up 4 bases; unmatched junction bases: 4. Here the CDR3 DNA reads TGTGCCAGCAGCCTCACTAGCGGTTACGAGCAGTACTTC. As protein: CASSLTSGYEQYF.

This chain uses TRBV29-1 with TRBJ2-5; maybe TRBD2 (6 bases). This CDR3 has 16 amino acids. The V gene lost 8 bases and the J gene lost 4 bases, with 26 bases spanning the gap. Germline-derived CDR1 and CDR2 are SQVTM and ANQGSEA. The CDR3 region is CSSRKRGTSGRETQYF. DNA of the CDR3: TGCAGCTCCCGAAAAAGAGGAACGTCCGGGAGAGAGACCCAGTACTTC.

The chain links TRBV29-1 to TRBJ2-3, with 9 nucleotides matching TRBD2. The V gene end was trimmed by 2 bases and the J gene end by 6 bases; junction bases not matched to a gene: 9. The length of the CDR3 is 15 residues. The germline CDR1 and CDR2 sequences are SQVTM and ANQGSEA. In DNA, the CDR3 is TGCAGCGTTGAAAGTATGCGGGGGGGCCGGGATACGCAGTATTTT. Translating it yields CSVESMRGGRDTQYF.

This chain connects TRBV6-5 to TRBJ1-4; D possibly corresponds to TRBD1 (5 bases). Trimming removed 0 bases from V and 8 bases from J, with 16 bases in between. CDR1 and CDR2 (germline): MNHEY, SVGAGI. CDR3 size: 16 residues. The CDR3 DNA reads as TGTGCCAGCAGTTACTCGAATCGGCAGGGAAGAGAAAAACTGTTTTTT. It codes for CASSYSNRQGREKLFF.

The chain combines TRBV18 with TRBJ1-2; a weak D match, TRBD1 (6 bases). The ends were cut back, 5 bases at V and 3 bases at J, with 10 bases in the middle. This CDR3 region has 13 residues. The V gene's germline CDR1 is KGHSH and CDR2 LQKENI. CDR3 sequence (DNA): TGTGCCAGCTCAACCTACAGGGACTATGGCTACACCTTC. Translating gives CASSTYRDYGYTF.

This clone appeared once. CDR3 sequence: CASAEGGSKNIQYF. As DNA, the CDR3 is TGTGCCAGCGCGGAGGGGGGGTCCAAAAACATTCAGTACTTC. The chain carries TRBV2 and TRBJ2-4; possible D gene TRBD2, 7 bases. Trimming took off 8 bases at V and 2 bases at J, with 13 bases between the two ends. The CDR3 consists of 14 residues. Germline loops: CDR1 SNHLY, CDR2 FYNNEI.

The gene calls are TRBV5-8 and TRBJ2-3; weak D call: TRBD1 (6 bases). V lost 0 bases to trimming and J lost 4 bases, with 9 bases between them. Germline V gives CDR1 SGHTS, CDR2 YDEGEE. This CDR3 contains 14 residues. CDR3 amino acids: CASSLEGGADTQYF. The CDR3 nucleotides are TGTGCCAGCAGCTTGGAAGGGGGTGCAGATACGCAGTATTTT.

The CDR3, as DNA: TGTGCCATCAGTTCGGGACTCCACTACGAGCAGTACTTC. Its protein product is CAISSGLHYEQYF. This chain joins TRBV10-3 and TRBJ2-7; tentatively, D is TRBD2 (6 bases). V gave up 5 bases and J gave up 3 bases, with 11 bases separating them. The CDR3 is made up of 13 amino acids. The V gene's germline CDR1 is ENHRY and CDR2 SYGVKD.

The chain is built from TRBV30 and TRBJ2-7; the match to TRBD2 covers 14 bases. The CDR3 extends over 14 amino acids. CDR1 GTSNPN and CDR2 SVGIG come from the germline V gene (reference sequence). J gave up 4 bases and V 3 bases, and 2 bases lay outside the gene matches. CDR3 bases: TGTGCCTGGAGGGGACTAGCGGGGGCTTACGAGCAGTACTTC. It specifies CAWRGLAGAYEQYF.

The rearrangement joins TRBV15 to TRBJ1-2; 10 bases align to TRBD1. The CDR3 consists of 16 residues. Unmatched junction bases numbered 10, after V lost 3 bases and J lost 6 bases. Germline V gene lookup returns CDR1 LNHNV and CDR2 YYDKDF (reference sequence). The CDR3 sequence: CATSSPGTGERNGYTF. CDR3 DNA: TGTGCCACCAGCAGCCCTGGGACAGGGGAGAGGAATGGCTACACCTTC. Together with reference TRBV15 and TRBJ1-2, the CDR3 gives the full variable domain: DAMVIQNPRYQVTQFGKPVTLSCSQTLNHNVMYWYQQKSSQAPKLLFHYYDKDFNNEADTPDNFQSRRPNTSFCFLDIRSPGLGDTAMYLCATSSPGTGERNGYTFGSGTRLTVV.

The gene calls are TRBV20-1 and TRBJ2-1, with D possibly TRBD1 on 6 matching bases. Trimming took 5 bases from V and 9 from J, leaving 11 bases between them. The CDR3 extends over 11 amino acids. Per germline, CDR1 DFQATT and CDR2 SNEGSKA (reference sequence). Here the CDR3 DNA reads TGCAGTGCTGCCAGGGGTTTTGAGCAGTTCTTC. It is translated as CSAARGFEQFF.

The chain joins TRBV6-1 to TRBJ1-3, with 7 nucleotides matching TRBD1. V lost 10 bases to trimming and J lost 3 bases; unmatched junction nucleotides: 12. The CDR3 is 15 residues long. Germline assignment: CDR1 MNHNS and CDR2 SASEGT. CDR3 sequence: CAILAYPGGGNTIYF. The CDR3 DNA reads TGTGCCATCCTAGCATATCCAGGGGGTGGAAACACCATATATTTT.

V is TRBV11-2 and J is TRBJ2-7; D is possibly TRBD1 (5 bases). Looked up from germline, CDR1 is SGHAT and CDR2 is FQNNGV. Between the trimmed V and J ends, which lost 5 bases and 9 bases, there was a span of 17 bases. The length of the CDR3 is 13 residues. CDR3 sequence reads: CASSLGQPGLQYF. The CDR3 bases are TGTGCCAGCAGCCTTGGACAACCCGGGCTGCAGTACTTC.

The gene calls are TRBV5-1 and TRBJ2-7, with TRBD1 matching over 8 bases. V trimming: 0 bases; J trimming: 6 bases; junction bases outside the gene matches: 2. CDR3 length: 13 amino acids. The germline V gene has CDR1 SGHRS and CDR2 YFSETQ. The CDR3 nucleotides are TGCGCCAGCAGCTTGGAGGGACAGGCCGAGCAGTACTTC. As protein: CASSLEGQAEQYF. The full variable domain, completed using reference TRBV5-1 and TRBJ2-7, is KAGVTQTPRYLIKTRGQQVTLSCSPISGHRSVSWYQQTPGQGLQFLFEYFSETQRNKGNFPGRFSGRQFSNSRSEMNVSTLELGDSALYLCASSLEGQAEQYFGPGTRLTVT.

The chain recombines TRBV5-4 with TRBJ1-2; the D is unclear. The CDR3 totals 14 residues. Germline V gene data show CDR1 as SGHNT and CDR2 as YYREEE (reference sequence). V was trimmed by 0 bases and J by 4 bases, leaving 10 bases between them. The CDR3 DNA reads TGTGCCAGCAGCTTGGACAGTATCGGCTATGGCTACACCTTC. Translating it yields CASSLDSIGYGYTF.

This clone was picked up a small number of times. CDR3 DNA sequence: TGTGCCAGCTCACCTACCCCAGGCTACGAGCAGTACTTC. Amino acid sequence: CASSPTPGYEQYF. The genes are TRBV18 and TRBJ2-7; no reliable D call. With 3 bases removed from V and 3 bases from J, the gap between germline ends came to 9 bases. This CDR3 contains 13 residues. Germline V gives CDR1 KGHSH, CDR2 LQKENI.

The chain has TRBV5-1 and TRBJ1-2; possible D gene TRBD1, 5 bases. Germline loops: CDR1 SGHRS, CDR2 YFSETQ. This CDR3 is built from 17 residues. Between the trimmed V and J ends, which lost 4 bases and 3 bases, there was a span of 22 bases. This chain's CDR3 is CASSGGTLSTADYGYTF. The CDR3 coding sequence is TGCGCCAGCAGCGGGGGGACTCTCAGCACGGCGGACTATGGCTACACCTTC.

The chain is built from TRBV5-1 and TRBJ2-1, with TRBD2 matching over 9 bases. This CDR3 spans 15 amino acids. The germline V gene has CDR1 SGHRS and CDR2 YFSETQ. V shed 4 bases, J shed 4 bases, and the junction held 6 bases outside the gene matches. The CDR3 reads CASSPALAGYNEQFF. CDR3 DNA sequence: TGCGCCAGCAGCCCCGCCCTAGCGGGGTACAATGAGCAGTTCTTC.

For this clone: At one end, the junction sequence differs from germline, possibly due to a read error. V usage is TRBV7-2 and J usage is TRBJ2-7; 7 positions agree with TRBD2. Germline values: CDR1 SGHTA, CDR2 FQGNSA. The CDR3 sequence is 13 residues long. In DNA, the CDR3 is TGTGCCAGCAGCTTAGCGCGGGGGACGGAGAGGTGCTTC. Translation: CASSLARGTERCF.

CDR3: CASSEPVRGSYEQYF. CDR3 nucleotide sequence: TGTGCCAGCAGTGAACCCGTCAGGGGATCCTACGAGCAGTACTTC. This chain joins TRBV2 and TRBJ2-7; TRBD1 might be the D (6 bases). V was trimmed by 2 bases and J by 1 base, leaving 12 bases between them. Germline V gene lookup returns CDR1 SNHLY and CDR2 FYNNEI. This CDR3 has 15 amino acids.

The rearrangement uses TRBV11-2 and TRBJ1-1, with D uncertain. This CDR3 contains 14 residues. Germline-derived CDR1 and CDR2 are SGHAT and FQNNGV. V was shortened by 5 bases and J by 1 base, with 11 bases between the two germline ends. The CDR3 coding sequence is TGTGCCAGCAGCCCCGTCCCGGGGAACACTGAAGCTTTCTTT. Translating it yields CASSPVPGNTEAFF.

The chain carries TRBV11-2 and TRBJ2-1; possible D gene TRBD2, 7 bases. CDR1 and CDR2 (germline): SGHAT, FQNNGV. This CDR3 is built from 15 residues. Trimming removed 5 bases at V and 9 bases at J, with 20 bases between. The CDR3 sequence is CASSQGGARLGEQFF. The CDR3 nucleotides read TGTGCCAGCAGCCAAGGGGGGGCCCGGTTGGGTGAGCAGTTCTTC. The full variable domain, rest sourced from reference TRBV11-2 and TRBJ2-1, is EAGVAQSPRYKIIEKRQSVAFWCNPISGHATLYWYQQILGQGPKLLIQFQNNGVVDDSQLPKDRFSAERLKGVDSTLKIQPAKLEDSAVYLCASSQGGARLGEQFFGPGTRLTVL.

The chain combines TRBV7-9 with TRBJ2-1; D not certain. Germline CDR1 reads SEHNR; CDR2 reads FQNEAQ (reference sequence). V was clipped by 3 bases and J by 8 bases, with 8 bases between them. CDR3 length equals 12 residues. CDR3 residues: CASSLVRDEQFF. In nucleotides, the CDR3 is TGTGCCAGCAGCTTGGTTCGCGATGAGCAGTTCTTC. Full variable domain (outside the CDR3, taken from reference TRBV7-9 and TRBJ2-1): DTGVSQNPRHKITKRGQNVTFRCDPISEHNRLYWYRQTLGQGPEFLTYFQNEAQLEKSRLLSDRFSAERPKGSFSTLEIQRTEQGDSAMYLCASSLVRDEQFFGPGTRLTVL.